This TCR beta chain emerged from a study of T cells in Graves' hyperthyroidism and ophthalmopathy. Germline V gene lookup returns CDR1 MDHEN and CDR2 SYDVKM. V was shortened by 2 bases and J by 0 bases, with 11 bases between the two germline ends. The CDR3 spans 16 residues. It was RNA transcripts that yielded the amplified TCR beta CDR3 regions. HTBI primers were employed in a first-round RT-PCR of the TCR CDR3. Each CDR3 protein is one row after TCRdb ran MiXCR on the multiplex PCR reads. The sample records around 600,000 distinct CDR3 sequences, about a sixth being singletons. Specimen: blood. The V call is TRBV28, the J call TRBJ1-3; no definite D call. The sequence came from a woman aged 40 to 50 with Graves' ophthalmopathy. CDR3 residues: CASSLLRQVSGNTIYF. For the CDR3, the DNA is TGTGCCAGCAGTTTACTCCGGCAGGTCTCTGGAAACACCATATATTTT.